The present entry profiles one TCR beta chain with its context. There is no known antigen for this receptor. Base-call qualities are not available, and no considerably larger clone is one nucleotide away. This record comes from a study of shared T cell receptors in the human thymus (dated by TCRdb to the early 2020s). Turning to the overall study: The study examined how self-reactive, shared T-cell receptor alpha chains are generated in the human thymus.

Deletion took 7 bases off V and 5 bases off J, with a span of 18 bases between the germline ends. Reading the germline V gene (reference sequence) gives CDR1 SGHAT and CDR2 FQDESV. Its CDR3 holds 14 amino acids, cysteine through phenylalanine. Only CDR3 DNA is held: 42 bases, read in frame from base 1. Library prep was done by the immunoSEQ multiplex PCR assay. This immuneACCESS table, as held by TCRdb, lists in-frame sequences with V and J called but not all clones. Of the missing ones, under half trace to an unresolved V gene in checked studies; the others have no known cause. The sample has about 500,000 clones on record, around three quarters of them singletons. Jointly, the top ten make up less than 0.015% of the sample. These data also formed part of another study, on human thymus T cells. From that second study: The donors were immunologically healthy infants in Finland who had open corrective cardiac surgery for congenital heart defects. Thymus tissue was collected as surgical resects that were removed during corrective cardiac surgery. Biased V and J gene segment usage appeared to be present in both thymic and peripheral blood repertoires. The related research reported highly overlapping thymic TCR repertoires among unrelated individuals. The study characterized TCR alpha and beta repertoires from roughly 8 infant thymus samples and a few related peripheral blood samples. The cohort included six male and two female infants, with donor ages spanning 7 to 244 days. After being mechanically released from the tissue, thymocytes were kept at -70 degrees C in pellets of about 8.5-30 million cells. A QIAsymphony instrument was used to extract genomic DNA from the frozen cell pellets. TCRB and TCRAD loci were amplified from a standardized quantity of quality-controlled genomic DNA using the immunoSEQ multiplex PCR assay. The V(D)J region was spanned by amplicons of a length sufficient to cover the CDR3 and to identify V and J genes. Amplicon sequencing was performed on an Illumina platform through the commercial immunoSEQ service. Primer bias and sequencing errors were corrected using previously described methods, and TCRAD and TCRB definitions followed the IMGT database. The repertoires were analysed using immunoSEQ Analyzer 3.0 and VDJTools for basic statistics, V/J segment usage, diversity estimates, rarefaction and pairwise overlap. Chao1, ChaoE, Efron-Thisted, Shannon and inverse Simpson indices were used to estimate diversity, which was also estimated on datasets down-sampled to the smallest sample. Repertoire overlap was determined by strict matching of CDR3 nucleotide sequence, V gene and J gene, and Jaccard-based multidimensional scaling clustering was applied. Thymus samples yielded on average approximately 800,000 unique TCRB clonotypes, compared with around 91,000 from blood samples.

Sequencing used thymocytes. The rearranged segments are TRBV11-1 and TRBJ2-7; 6 matching bases give a weak D call of TRBD2. The clonotype comes from a boy less than two years old with a congenital heart defect. Donor details come from another sample of the same person, matched by shared clones. The CDR3 amino acid sequence is: CASTYTRGSHEQYF. The sequenced DNA is TGTGCCAGCACCTACACCCGGGGGAGCCACGAGCAGTACTTC. Outside the CDR3, residues come from the reference TRBV11-1 and TRBJ2-7 proteins, so the full variable domain is: EAEVAQSPRYKITEKSQAVAFWCDPISGHATLYWYRQILGQGPELLVQFQDESVVDDSQLPKDRFSAERLKGVDSTLKIQPAELGDSAMYLCASTYTRGSHEQYFGPGTRLTVT.